Reported below is one T cell receptor beta chain. Trimming took 8 bases from V and 0 from J; bases not matched to a gene: 7. From germline, CDR1 is SNHLY and CDR2 FYNNEI. The CDR3 covers 15 residues. The data derive from a study of cytomegalovirus exposure and HLA in healthy donors. Amplification used 60 Vbeta primers and 13 Jbeta primers. The data were produced by immunoSEQ multiplex PCR, yet TCRdb's version contains in-frame clones alone and is incomplete. Of 85,000 to 130,000 clones detected, roughly four fifths appear once; the ten largest clones hold 2.5% to 3%. The receptor's source is a male donor in good health and CMV-seropositive. V gene TRBV2 combines with J gene TRBJ1-2, with TRBD1 matching 9 bases. The sequenced sample was PBMCs. The CDR3 here is CASLLDRGANYGYTF. In DNA, the CDR3 is TGTGCCAGCCTCTTGGACAGGGGCGCTAACTATGGCTACACCTTC.